The 26 T cell receptor beta chains listed next were all sequenced from one sample in a study of OX40 agonist ivuxolimab in advanced cancers. The repertoire was sequenced with immunoSEQ multiplex PCR; TCRdb's copy has only in-frame clones and lacks some. The sample lists approximately 47,000 clones; approximately 91% were seen once. The source material was CD4+ or CD8+ T cells sorted from blood, sampled in a trial of the OX40 agonist ivuxolimab. The receptors originated from an adult with an advanced solid tumor such as melanoma, head and neck, liver or kidney cancer.

This rearrangement joins TRBV10-3 to TRBJ1-2, with D maybe TRBD1 (5 bases). Germline V CDR1 and CDR2: ENHRY, SYGVKD. V lost 3 bases and J 7 bases, leaving 12 bases between the germline ends. CDR3 length: 13 amino acids. This CDR3 is CAISDGTRLGYTF. In DNA form, the CDR3 reads TGTGCCATCAGTGACGGGACCCGGCTTGGCTACACCTTC.

This clone was counted only a few times. The gene calls are TRBV28 and TRBJ2-7; 9 bases are shared with TRBD1. V lost 2 bases, J lost 2 bases, and 7 bases stayed unmatched. The CDR3 consists of 16 residues. CDR1 and CDR2 from the germline V gene are MDHEN and SYDVKM. The CDR3 protein is CASSLLPGQGTYEQYF. CDR3 bases: TGTGCCAGCAGTTTACTTCCGGGACAGGGCACCTACGAGCAGTACTTC.

The chain joins TRBV19 to TRBJ1-5, with D unresolved. The CDR3 is 13 residues long. Germline lookup yields CDR1 LNHDA and CDR2 SQIVND (reference sequence). Trimming removed 5 bases from V and 7 bases from J, with 12 bases in between. The CDR3 coding sequence is TGTGCCAGTAGTCCCATGGGTAGGCAGCCCCAGCATTTT. Translating it yields CASSPMGRQPQHF. The full variable domain, its missing parts supplied by reference TRBV19 and TRBJ1-5, is DGGITQSPKYLFRKEGQNVTLSCEQNLNHDAMYWYRQDPGQGLRLIYYSQIVNDFQKGDIAEGYSVSREKKESFPLTVTSAQKNPTAFYLCASSPMGRQPQHFGDGTRLSIL.

This sequence joins TRBV9 and TRBJ2-3; 8 positions match TRBD1. V was clipped by 4 bases and J by 4 bases; unmatched bases: 8. The germline V gene has CDR1 SGDLS and CDR2 YYNGEE. This CDR3 is 15 amino acids long. The CDR3 nucleotides are TGTGCCAGCAGCCCCTCCCAGGGGGCATCAGATACGCAGTATTTT. Translation gives CASSPSQGASDTQYF.

This clone has only a few counts. The J gene is TRBJ1-1, the V gene TRBV6-1; D unresolved. The CDR3 sequence is 14 residues long. The germline V gene encodes CDR1 MNHNS and CDR2 SASEGT. Trimming took 8 bases from V and 1 from J, leaving 14 bases between them. The CDR3 nucleotides read TGTGCCAGCTACGGGTGGGCGTCGAACACTGAAGCTTTCTTT. It specifies CASYGWASNTEAFF.

The gene calls are TRBV11-2 and TRBJ1-1; D gene uncertain. The CDR3 has 13 amino acids. V dropped 4 bases and J dropped 1 base, with 7 bases sitting between them. Germline lookup yields CDR1 SGHAT and CDR2 FQNNGV. The CDR3 region has the DNA TGTGCCAGCAGCTCCCAGTGGAACACTGAAGCTTTCTTT. As protein: CASSSQWNTEAFF.

The chain links TRBV5-4 to TRBJ2-1, with D perhaps matching TRBD2 (6 bases). V was cut by 4 bases and J by 3 bases, with 14 bases left in between. Germline values: CDR1 SGHNT, CDR2 YYREEE (reference sequence). The CDR3 covers 15 residues. DNA of the CDR3: TGTGCCAGCAGCCTTGCGGGTAGCGGCTACAATGAGCAGTTCTTC. This encodes CASSLAGSGYNEQFF.

This chain connects TRBV6-4 to TRBJ2-1; D is perhaps TRBD2 (6 bases). The CDR3 has 16 residues. Trimming left V 6 bases short and J 0 bases short, with 15 bases between. CDR1 and CDR2 (germline): MRHNA, SNTAGT. CDR3 sequence (DNA): TGTGCCAGCAGGCAAGAGGGGACTCTCTCCTACAATGAGCAGTTCTTC. Translation: CASRQEGTLSYNEQFF.

V and J are TRBV9 and TRBJ2-1; 12 positions agree with TRBD2. CDR1 and CDR2 from the germline V gene are SGDLS and YYNGEE. The CDR3 has 16 amino acids. V was pared by 4 bases and J by 9 bases, with 11 bases of the junction left unmatched. As DNA, the CDR3 is TGTGCCAGCAGCCCGAGACTAGCGGGAGAAGGGATTGAGCAGTTCTTC. Its translation is CASSPRLAGEGIEQFF.

The chain employs TRBV28 and TRBJ2-7, with a weak D call TRBD2 (6 bases). The CDR3 totals 15 residues. Germline V gene sequence: CDR1 MDHEN, CDR2 SYDVKM. V was pared by 2 bases and J by 5 bases, with 16 bases between. CDR3 nucleotide sequence: TGTGCCAGCAGTTTACCAGGGACTGGCATCGACGAGCAGTACTTC. Amino acid sequence: CASSLPGTGIDEQYF. Full variable domain (missing parts from reference TRBV28 and TRBJ2-7): DVKVTQSSRYLVKRTGEKVFLECVQDMDHENMFWYRQDPGLGLRLIYFSYDVKMKEKGDIPEGYSVSREKKERFSLILESASTNQTSMYLCASSLPGTGIDEQYFGPGTRLTVT.

A single count supports this clone. This chain joins TRBV7-3 and TRBJ1-2, with D perhaps TRBD1 (6 bases). CDR1 and CDR2 from the germline V gene are SGHTA and FQGTGA. This CDR3 contains 13 residues. Trimming removed 5 bases at V and 7 bases at J, with 14 bases between. For the CDR3, the DNA is TGTGCCAGCAGCCCAGGTGGGGGGCTTGGCTACACCTTC. It codes for CASSPGGGLGYTF.

The V call is TRBV5-1, the J call TRBJ2-7; D possibly corresponds to TRBD1 (6 bases). Germline CDR1 SGHRS, CDR2 YFSETQ. V lost 2 bases to trimming and J lost 2 bases, with 29 bases between them. The CDR3 is 20 residues long. The CDR3 spells CASSFRDTGGSRPRPYEQYF. CDR3 DNA: TGCGCCAGCAGCTTCCGGGACACAGGTGGATCGAGGCCGCGCCCCTACGAGCAGTACTTC.

Points on this clone: The same CDR3 also results from other DNA sequences found in this sample. The genes are TRBV27 and TRBJ2-7; 7 positions agree with TRBD1. Per the germline V gene, CDR1 is MNHEY and CDR2 is SMNVEV (reference sequence). The V segment lost 3 bases and the J segment 1 base; nucleotides outside the gene matches: 6. The CDR3 runs 15 residues. The CDR3: CASSFSTGKSYEQYF. DNA for the CDR3: TGTGCCAGCAGTTTTTCGACAGGGAAGTCCTACGAGCAGTACTTC.

The chain recombines TRBV28 with TRBJ2-3; 7 nucleotides align to TRBD2. CDR3 length: 16 amino acids. The junction had 10 bases not matched to a gene; V was cut back by 6 bases and J by 1 base. Germline CDR1 is MDHEN and CDR2 is SYDVKM. CDR3 protein: CASSSPTSPRTDTQYF. CDR3 nucleotides: TGTGCCAGCAGCTCCCCGACTAGCCCTCGCACAGATACGCAGTATTTT.

This clone is a singleton in its sample. The J gene is TRBJ2-7, the V gene TRBV9; D is ambiguous. From germline, CDR1 is SGDLS and CDR2 YYNGEE. This CDR3 contains 14 residues. The germline V and J ends were trimmed by 1 base and 0 bases, with 8 bases remaining between them. The CDR3 DNA reads TGTGCCAGCAGCGTATATCACACCTCCTACGAGCAGTACTTC. This gives the protein CASSVYHTSYEQYF.

The genes are TRBV7-2 and TRBJ1-4; D not certain. The length of the CDR3 is 11 residues. Germline CDR1 reads SGHTA; CDR2 reads FQGNSA. V was shortened by 4 bases and J by 4 bases, with 1 base between the two germline ends. The CDR3 coding sequence is TGTGCCAGCAGCTATAATGAAAAACTGTTTTTT. Translated: CASSYNEKLFF.

The genes are TRBV29-1 and TRBJ2-1; D uncertain. Germline CDR1 SQVTM, CDR2 ANQGSEA. V gave up 4 bases and J gave up 7 bases, with 11 bases separating them. This CDR3 comprises 12 residues. The CDR3 sequence: CSVGLNGNEQFF. CDR3 bases: TGCAGCGTTGGACTTAATGGGAATGAGCAGTTCTTC.

This clone has just one count. The V gene is TRBV7-9, the J gene TRBJ1-3; no clear D gene. V was trimmed by 3 bases and J by 0 bases, leaving 6 bases between them. Germline CDR1 SEHNR, CDR2 FQNEAQ (reference sequence). This CDR3 comprises 14 residues. The CDR3: CASSLQVSGNTIYF. The CDR3 DNA reads as TGTGCCAGCAGCTTGCAGGTCTCTGGAAACACCATATATTTT.

The chain recombines TRBV11-2 with TRBJ2-7, with D perhaps given as TRBD1 or TRBD2 (6 bases each). From germline, CDR1 is SGHAT and CDR2 FQNNGV. The length of the CDR3 is 14 residues. V was cut by 2 bases and J by 5 bases, with 13 bases left in between. CDR3 DNA: TGTGCCAGCAGCTTAAGGGGGGCAGCGAACGAGCAGTACTTC. Its protein is CASSLRGAANEQYF.

The rearrangement joins TRBV7-2 to TRBJ2-7; TRBD1 matches at 8 bases. Germline assignment: CDR1 SGHTA and CDR2 FQGNSA. The CDR3 is 16 residues long. The junction had 7 bases not matched to a gene; V was cut back by 3 bases and J by 0 bases. The CDR3 DNA sequence: TGTGCCAGCAGCTTCCCACGGACAGGGAACTCCTACGAGCAGTACTTC. Encoded protein: CASSFPRTGNSYEQYF.

CDR3 loop: CAWSLTSGNTIYF. DNA for the CDR3: TGTGCCTGGAGTCTGACCTCTGGAAACACCATATATTTT. This chain joins TRBV30 and TRBJ1-3; D not resolved. Trimming shortened V by 2 bases and J by 0 bases, and 5 bases separated the two germline ends. The CDR3 length is 13 residues. Germline V gives CDR1 GTSNPN, CDR2 SVGIG (reference sequence).

V usage is TRBV4-2 and J usage is TRBJ1-4, with a possible D match to TRBD1 (6 bases). This CDR3 contains 16 residues. The V end lost 0 bases, the J end lost 6 bases, and 14 bases lay between the germline ends. CDR1 is LGHNA and CDR2 is YNFKEQ in the germline V gene. The CDR3 nucleotides are TGTGCCAGCAGCCAAGAGGGGGCCCTGCAGGATGAAAAACTGTTTTTT. Translation: CASSQEGALQDEKLFF.

This rearrangement joins TRBV11-3 to TRBJ2-5; D uncertain. The CDR3 spans 14 residues. Germline assignment: CDR1 SGHNT and CDR2 YENEEA. V was cut by 1 base and J by 2 bases, with 8 bases left in between. CDR3 DNA: TGTGCCAGCAGCTTAGGCGGCGAACAAGAGACCCAGTACTTC. Amino acids: CASSLGGEQETQYF.

V is TRBV6-1 and J is TRBJ1-6, with unresolved D. The CDR3 covers 14 residues. Germline V gene lookup returns CDR1 MNHNS and CDR2 SASEGT. V lost 6 bases, J lost 7 bases, and 13 bases lay in between. CDR3 coding DNA: TGTGCCAGCAGGCCCCCGGGGTGGAATTCACCCCTCCACTTT. It encodes CASRPPGWNSPLHF.

This chain uses TRBV5-4 with TRBJ1-2, with a tentative D call TRBD1 (5 bases). The germline V and J ends were trimmed by 4 bases and 8 bases, with 18 bases remaining between them. The V gene's germline CDR1 is SGHNT and CDR2 YYREEE (reference sequence). The CDR3 covers 14 residues. The CDR3 region is CASSLDRLLGGYTF. The CDR3 coding sequence is TGTGCCAGCAGCCTCGACAGACTTCTGGGAGGCTACACCTTC.

Here the CDR3 DNA reads TGTGCCAGCAGCTTAAGTGCCGCCACAGATACGCAGTATTTT. Protein: CASSLSAATDTQYF. This chain joins TRBV7-9 and TRBJ2-3; D unclear. Germline V gene data show CDR1 as SEHNR and CDR2 as FQNEAQ (reference sequence). The CDR3 runs 14 residues. V lost 2 bases to trimming and J lost 2 bases, with 8 bases between them. Variable domain in full (rest from reference TRBV7-9 and TRBJ2-3): DTGVSQNPRHKITKRGQNVTFRCDPISEHNRLYWYRQTLGQGPEFLTYFQNEAQLEKSRLLSDRFSAERPKGSFSTLEIQRTEQGDSAMYLCASSLSAATDTQYFGPGTRLTVL.